This T cell receptor (beta chain) was documented in a study of beta chain features in type 1 diabetes. This CDR3 has 14 residues. The germline V gene encodes CDR1 SEHNR and CDR2 FQNEAQ (reference sequence). With V trimmed by 6 bases and J by 6 bases, 4 bases remained unmatched. This clone came up a few times. Other DNA sequences from this sample encode an identical CDR3 as well. The authors reverse transcribed all of the isolated RNA, so sequencing captured expressed TCRB transcripts. Around 3.57 million reads was the average for naive, central memory and regulatory T cell samples. Only in-frame clones appear in the TCRdb table, and some are missing; sequencing was by immunoSEQ multiplex PCR. The sample includes 680,000 or so clones, roughly a sixth of them seen just once.

The source is a man aged 18 to 29 in good health. The sample taken for sequencing was naive CD4+ T cells from blood. The chain couples TRBV7-9 to TRBJ2-2; 10 bases match TRBD1. This chain's CDR3 is CASRPGQGAGELFF. Here the CDR3 DNA reads TGTGCCAGCAGACCCGGACAGGGGGCCGGGGAGCTGTTTTTT. Drawing the rest from reference TRBV7-9 and TRBJ2-2, the complete variable domain is DTGVSQNPRHKITKRGQNVTFRCDPISEHNRLYWYRQTLGQGPEFLTYFQNEAQLEKSRLLSDRFSAERPKGSFSTLEIQRTEQGDSAMYLCASRPGQGAGELFFGEGSRLTVL.